What follows are 16 T cell receptor beta chains derived from one specimen sequenced in a study of OX40 agonist ivuxolimab in advanced cancers. Clones were read by immunoSEQ multiplex PCR, and TCRdb kept only the in-frame ones, dropping some. The sample lists about 77,000 clones; roughly 90% were seen once. The sample in question was CD4+ or CD8+ T cells sorted from blood, obtained in a trial of the OX40 agonist ivuxolimab. Receptor source: an adult with an advanced solid tumor such as melanoma, head and neck, liver or kidney cancer.

The chain employs TRBV27 and TRBJ1-1; 8 nucleotides match TRBD1. V dropped 6 bases and J dropped 4; count of bases not matched to a gene: 4. CDR1 is MNHEY, CDR2 SMNVEV, per germline (reference sequence). The CDR3 has 13 amino acids. The CDR3 reads CASRYTGGTEAFF. DNA of the CDR3: TGTGCCAGCAGATATACAGGGGGCACTGAAGCTTTCTTT.

V and J are TRBV5-4 and TRBJ1-3; D uncertain. Trimming shortened V by 3 bases and J by 0 bases, and 7 bases separated the two germline ends. The CDR3 sequence is 14 residues long. Per germline, CDR1 SGHNT and CDR2 YYREEE (reference sequence). This CDR3 reads CASSSPRSGNTIYF. The CDR3 DNA is TGTGCCAGCAGCTCCCCCCGCTCTGGAAACACCATATATTTT.

The chain has TRBV10-3 and TRBJ2-1; TRBD1 agrees at 9 bases. V was clipped by 4 bases and J by 6 bases; unmatched bases: 7. Germline CDR1 ENHRY, CDR2 SYGVKD. The CDR3 loop spans 15 amino acids. CDR3 nucleotides: TGTGCCATCAGTGTGGGTTTGACAGGGGGCAATGAGCAGTTCTTC. It codes for CAISVGLTGGNEQFF.

The chain couples TRBV28 to TRBJ1-1, with 7 positions matching TRBD1. The CDR3 is made up of 15 amino acids. V dropped 7 bases and J dropped 4; count of bases not matched to a gene: 12. The germline V gene encodes CDR1 MDHEN and CDR2 SYDVKM. CDR3 amino acids: CASTLRGLGGTEAFF. In nucleotides, the CDR3 is TGTGCCAGCACCCTGAGGGGGCTGGGAGGCACTGAAGCTTTCTTT.

The chain has TRBV30 and TRBJ1-6; 11 nucleotides align to TRBD1. Germline V CDR1 and CDR2: GTSNPN, SVGIG (reference sequence). V dropped 0 bases and J dropped 9; count of bases not matched to a gene: 4. This CDR3 comprises 15 residues. The CDR3 protein is CAWSVQGTGGSPLHF. The CDR3 region has the DNA TGTGCCTGGAGTGTACAAGGGACAGGGGGTTCACCCCTCCACTTT.

The chain links TRBV5-6 to TRBJ1-2; D is ambiguous. The CDR3 is 12 amino acids. The V gene lost 10 bases and the J gene lost 6 bases, with 16 bases spanning the gap. Germline CDR1 reads SGHDT; CDR2 reads YYEEEE. This chain's CDR3 is CASSGGKDGYTF. The CDR3, as DNA: TGTGCCTCCTCAGGAGGTAAGGATGGCTACACCTTC.

The sample holds a few counts of this clone. This sequence joins TRBV7-2 and TRBJ1-4; TRBD1 agrees at 8 bases. The CDR3 spans 13 residues. Germline V lookup: CDR1 SGHTA, CDR2 FQGNSA. J was trimmed by 8 bases and V by 3 bases; bases with no gene match: 2. The CDR3 protein is CASSLNRGEKLFF. DNA of the CDR3: TGTGCCAGCAGCTTGAACAGGGGGGAAAAACTGTTTTTT.

This clone appeared a single time. The V call is TRBV6-5, the J call TRBJ2-2, with 9 bases aligning to TRBD1. The length of the CDR3 is 15 residues. The V segment lost 4 bases and the J segment 4 bases; nucleotides outside the gene matches: 4. The germline V gene has CDR1 MNHEY and CDR2 SVGAGI. This CDR3 is CASSLQGAGTGELFF. As DNA, the CDR3 is TGTGCCAGCAGTTTACAGGGGGCAGGCACCGGGGAGCTGTTTTTT.

V and J are TRBV11-3 and TRBJ1-1; D is uncertain. The germline V gene encodes CDR1 SGHNT and CDR2 YENEEA. The CDR3 loop spans 13 amino acids. V was clipped by 2 bases and J by 1 base, with 5 bases between them. CDR3 sequence (DNA): TGTGCCAGCAGCTTATCCCCGAACACTGAAGCTTTCTTT. Protein product: CASSLSPNTEAFF.

CDR3: CASSFFGLGQPQHF. CDR3 DNA: TGTGCCAGCAGCTTTTTCGGGCTGGGACAGCCCCAGCATTTT. The genes are TRBV7-2 and TRBJ1-5; D remains unclear. Per germline, CDR1 SGHTA and CDR2 FQGNSA. Deletions cut 3 bases from V and 7 bases from J, with 13 bases between. CDR3 length: 14 residues.

The J gene is TRBJ1-3, the V gene TRBV19, with 7 nucleotides matching TRBD1. With V trimmed by 5 bases and J by 4 bases, 8 bases remained unmatched. The CDR3 is made up of 15 amino acids. Germline CDR1 LNHDA, CDR2 SQIVND (reference sequence). The CDR3 here is CASSPGTARGNTIYF. In nucleotides, the CDR3 is TGTGCCAGTAGTCCGGGGACAGCAAGAGGAAACACCATATATTTT.

This chain uses TRBV5-1 with TRBJ2-3; D unclear. This CDR3 region has 15 residues. Trimming took off 4 bases at V and 2 bases at J, with 14 bases between the two ends. Germline CDR1 is SGHRS and CDR2 is YFSETQ. CDR3 sequence reads: CASSPGLTDTDTQYF. Here the CDR3 DNA reads TGCGCCAGCAGCCCGGGCCTCACAGACACAGATACGCAGTATTTT.

V and J are TRBV27 and TRBJ2-6; D not certain. CDR1 and CDR2 (germline): MNHEY, SMNVEV (reference sequence). V gave up 5 bases and J gave up 12 bases, with 11 bases separating them. The CDR3 sequence is 12 residues long. The CDR3 DNA follows: TGTGCCAGCAGTCTCTCCCCCGGCGTCCTGACTTTC. It codes for CASSLSPGVLTF.

The chain uses TRBV7-9 and TRBJ1-4, with TRBD1 as a possible D gene (5 bases). The germline V gene encodes CDR1 SEHNR and CDR2 FQNEAQ (reference sequence). V lost 7 bases to trimming and J lost 8 bases, with 14 bases between them. This CDR3 has 13 residues. The CDR3 protein is CASIRGLGEKLFF. The DNA for the CDR3 is TGTGCCAGCATAAGGGGCCTAGGAGAAAAACTGTTTTTT.

The V gene is TRBV5-4, the J gene TRBJ2-7; 8 bases match TRBD2. The germline V gene has CDR1 SGHNT and CDR2 YYREEE (reference sequence). This CDR3 has 16 amino acids. V dropped 3 bases and J dropped 4; count of bases not matched to a gene: 12. CDR3 sequence: CASSSSGGSSGYEQYF. As DNA, the CDR3 is TGTGCCAGCAGCTCCTCGGGAGGTTCTAGCGGGTACGAGCAGTACTTC.

V usage is TRBV5-1 and J usage is TRBJ1-1; D ambiguous. V was clipped by 1 base and J by 5 bases, with 15 bases between them. CDR3 length: 15 residues. Germline values: CDR1 SGHRS, CDR2 YFSETQ. The CDR3 here is CASSLWEGVGTEAFF. CDR3 DNA: TGCGCCAGCAGCTTGTGGGAGGGAGTGGGGACTGAAGCTTTCTTT.